This TCR beta chain was sequenced in a study of blood T cell repertoires in COVID-19. Turning to the study itself: Some COVID-19 samples were acute and others convalescent; all came from the United States, Italy and Spain. T cells, B-cell-depleted T cells, or PBMCs provided the cDNA or gDNA that served as material.

The table came from immunoSEQ multiplex PCR; TCRdb's copy has only in-frame clones and leaves some out. The repertoire includes about 53,000 clones, roughly 89% of them detected once, and 3.5% to 4.5% sits in the top ten. Germline V lookup: CDR1 SNHLY, CDR2 FYNNEI. V shed 5 bases and J shed 5 bases, with 22 bases lying between them. This CDR3 region has 17 residues. Material for sequencing was peripheral blood. The receptor's source is a man over 45 with acute or convalescent COVID-19. The rearrangement uses TRBV2 and TRBJ1-5; D not resolved. CDR3 DNA: TGTGCCAGCAGTAGGCCTTCGAAGCGAGCAAGTTATCAGCCCCAGCATTTT. This gives the protein CASSRPSKRASYQPQHF.